One and the same sample provided the 22 T cell receptor beta chains below, sequenced in a study of human thymus T cells. Resections from corrective heart surgery supplied the thymus tissue. Clones were sequenced by immunoSEQ multiplex PCR, and TCRdb holds only the in-frame ones, with some missing. This sample yields 86,000 or so clones, of which approximately 96% are seen a single time; 0.031% belongs to the top ten. Sequencing was performed on thymus tissue. Receptors were obtained from a boy under three years old with a congenital heart defect but otherwise immunologically healthy.

This chain connects TRBV2 to TRBJ1-5, with unresolved D. The length of the CDR3 is 17 residues. Deletions cut 4 bases from V and 0 bases from J, with 16 bases between. The germline gives CDR1 SNHLY, CDR2 FYNNEI. The CDR3 spells CASSALGRALSNQPQHF. The CDR3 nucleotides read TGTGCCAGCAGTGCCCTCGGGAGGGCGCTTAGCAATCAGCCCCAGCATTTT.

This clone was seen just once. This sequence joins TRBV5-4 and TRBJ2-3; D is possibly TRBD2 (6 bases). Trimming took 5 bases from V and 4 from J, leaving 11 bases between them. Germline assignment: CDR1 SGHNT and CDR2 YYREEE (reference sequence). The CDR3 covers 13 residues. The CDR3 sequence: CASSCGKADTQYF. The CDR3 DNA follows: TGTGCCAGCAGTTGCGGGAAGGCAGATACGCAGTATTTT.

The V call is TRBV4-3, the J call TRBJ2-7; 12 bases are shared with TRBD1. There are 17 residues in the CDR3. Germline trimming cut 0 bases from V and 7 bases from J; bases unmatched to any gene: 10. The germline gives CDR1 LGHNA, CDR2 YSLEER. DNA of the CDR3: TGCGCCAGCAGCCAAGATCCCCCGGGACAGGGGGCAGGGGAGCAGTACTTC. Translated: CASSQDPPGQGAGEQYF.

J is TRBJ1-1 and V is TRBV5-4, with a possible D match to TRBD1 (5 bases). This CDR3 is built from 17 residues. Germline loops: CDR1 SGHNT, CDR2 YYREEE (reference sequence). V dropped 1 base and J dropped 0 bases, with 16 bases sitting between them. CDR3: CASSLMVGAPLNTEAFF. The CDR3 nucleotides are TGTGCCAGCAGCTTGATGGTAGGGGCCCCTTTGAACACTGAAGCTTTCTTT.

This chain links TRBV7-2 with TRBJ2-3, with a tentative D call TRBD2 (5 bases). The V end lost 3 bases, the J end lost 6 bases, and 13 bases lay between the germline ends. Germline values: CDR1 SGHTA, CDR2 FQGNSA. The CDR3 runs to 14 residues. CDR3: CASSLGGLADTQYF. As DNA, the CDR3 is TGTGCCAGCAGCTTGGGCGGACTGGCGGATACGCAGTATTTT.

CDR3 DNA sequence: TGTGCCAGCAGCCGAAACCACACCGGGAGGGGGGAGACCCAGTACTTC. As protein: CASSRNHTGRGETQYF. This chain connects TRBV11-2 to TRBJ2-5; 8 positions match TRBD2. After removal of 5 bases from V and 5 bases from J, the junction contained 13 bases not matched to a gene. CDR1 SGHAT and CDR2 FQNNGV come from the germline V gene. The CDR3 is 16 amino acids. The variable domain in full, completed from reference TRBV11-2 and TRBJ2-5, reads EAGVAQSPRYKIIEKRQSVAFWCNPISGHATLYWYQQILGQGPKLLIQFQNNGVVDDSQLPKDRFSAERLKGVDSTLKIQPAKLEDSAVYLCASSRNHTGRGETQYFGPGTRLLVL.

This rearrangement joins TRBV5-1 to TRBJ2-7; D is perhaps TRBD2 (6 bases). Germline CDR1 is SGHRS and CDR2 is YFSETQ. V lost 0 bases and J lost 4, with 14 bases in between. This CDR3 has 15 amino acids. The CDR3: CASSLGGGRRYEQYF. The CDR3 region has the DNA TGCGCCAGCAGCTTGGGCGGAGGGAGGAGATACGAGCAGTACTTC.

J is TRBJ1-5 and V is TRBV19; 8 bases line up with TRBD1. The ends lost 7 bases at V and 7 bases at J; junction bases unmatched: 12. Per the germline V gene, CDR1 is LNHDA and CDR2 is SQIVND (reference sequence). This CDR3 comprises 15 residues. The CDR3 region is CASNSDRELVQPQHF. CDR3 DNA: TGTGCCAGTAACTCGGACAGGGAATTGGTCCAGCCCCAGCATTTT.

The CDR3 bases are TGTGCCAGCAGCCAAGATAAAGGGGGCTACGAGCAGTACTTC. It is translated as CASSQDKGGYEQYF. The chain couples TRBV14 to TRBJ2-7; a weak D match, TRBD1 (6 bases). Trimming removed 0 bases from V and 3 bases from J, with 9 bases in between. Per the germline V gene, CDR1 is SGHDN and CDR2 is FVKESK. The CDR3 loop spans 14 amino acids. Together with reference TRBV14 and TRBJ2-7, the CDR3 gives the full variable domain: EAGVTQFPSHSVIEKGQTVTLRCDPISGHDNLYWYRRVMGKEIKFLLHFVKESKQDESGMPNNRFLAERTGGTYSTLKVQPAELEDSGVYFCASSQDKGGYEQYFGPGTRLTVT.

J is TRBJ1-1 and V is TRBV30, with a possible D match to TRBD1 (5 bases). The germline gives CDR1 GTSNPN, CDR2 SVGIG (reference sequence). V lost 1 base, J lost 1 base, and 16 bases lay in between. The CDR3 covers 16 residues. CDR3: CAWSGDSGRGNTEAFF. For the CDR3, the DNA is TGTGCCTGGAGTGGGGACTCGGGGAGGGGGAACACTGAAGCTTTCTTT.

This rearrangement joins TRBV12-5 to TRBJ2-2; TRBD1 aligns across 10 bases. In germline, CDR1 is LGHNT, CDR2 FRNRAP. With V trimmed by 8 bases and J by 3 bases, 3 bases remained unmatched. The CDR3 has 14 amino acids. CDR3 region: CASSGQGDTGELFF. CDR3 nucleotides: TGTGCTAGTTCCGGACAGGGGGACACCGGGGAGCTGTTTTTT.

CDR3: CASRLARAGQGHEQYF. The CDR3 DNA reads TGCGCCAGCAGGTTAGCCCGTGCGGGACAGGGCCACGAGCAGTACTTC. This chain joins TRBV5-1 and TRBJ2-7; 9 bases are shared with TRBD1. The V segment lost 5 bases and the J segment 5 bases; nucleotides outside the gene matches: 14. CDR1 is SGHRS, CDR2 YFSETQ, per germline. The CDR3 sequence is 16 residues long.

The chain carries TRBV4-2 and TRBJ2-5, with D maybe TRBD2 (6 bases). Germline assignment: CDR1 LGHNA and CDR2 YNFKEQ. V lost 3 bases and J lost 5, with 19 bases in between. This CDR3 spans 16 amino acids. In DNA form, the CDR3 reads TGTGCCAGCAGCCATAGACTAGTAAAATCTCTGGAGACCCAGTACTTC. It codes for CASSHRLVKSLETQYF.

The genes are TRBV14 and TRBJ1-1; D is unresolved. Germline V gives CDR1 SGHDN, CDR2 FVKESK. The CDR3 is 14 residues long. V was cut by 1 base and J by 1 base, with 7 bases left in between. The CDR3 sequence is CASSQGLPNTEAFF. The DNA of the CDR3 is TGTGCCAGCAGCCAAGGACTTCCGAACACTGAAGCTTTCTTT.

There are a few counts of this clone. The chain combines TRBV23-1 with TRBJ1-1; D is perhaps TRBD1 (6 bases). TRBV23-1 is sorted into the ORF group, with uncertain function. Trimming shortened V by 7 bases and J by 7 bases, and 10 bases separated the two germline ends. The CDR3 extends over 11 amino acids. As DNA, the CDR3 is TGCGCCAGCACTGGGGGCGGTGAAGCTTTCTTT. Amino acid sequence: CASTGGGEAFF.

The chain joins TRBV10-3 to TRBJ1-1; the D gene is possibly TRBD1 (6 bases). The CDR3 is 13 amino acids. Looked up from germline, CDR1 is ENHRY and CDR2 is SYGVKD. With 10 bases removed from V and 0 bases from J, the gap between germline ends came to 12 bases. CDR3 in amino acids: CATWGALNTEAFF. In DNA, the CDR3 is TGTGCCACCTGGGGGGCTTTGAACACTGAAGCTTTCTTT.

This rearrangement joins TRBV6-1 to TRBJ1-1; 10 bases agree with TRBD1. There are 15 residues in the CDR3. Germline-derived CDR1 and CDR2 are MNHNS and SASEGT. V was pared by 2 bases and J by 5 bases, with 5 bases of the junction left unmatched. The CDR3 bases are TGTGCCAGCAGTGAACGGGACAGGGGAGGGACTGAAGCTTTCTTT. Protein: CASSERDRGGTEAFF.

This chain uses TRBV29-1 with TRBJ1-2; D remains ambiguous. The V gene lost 6 bases and the J gene lost 0 bases, with 5 bases spanning the gap. The length of the CDR3 is 11 residues. CDR1 and CDR2 (germline): SQVTM, ANQGSEA. CDR3 protein: CSVRSNYGYTF. CDR3 nucleotides: TGCAGCGTGCGTTCTAACTATGGCTACACCTTC. The full variable domain, with the rest looked up from reference TRBV29-1 and TRBJ1-2, is SAVISQKPSRDICQRGTSLTIQCQVDSQVTMMFWYRQQPGQSLTLIATANQGSEATYESGFVIDKFPISRPNLTFSTLTVSNMSPEDSSIYLCSVRSNYGYTFGSGTRLTVV.

The genes are TRBV5-4 and TRBJ1-2; the match to TRBD1 covers 7 bases. The CDR3 contains 16 residues. V was clipped by 0 bases and J by 6 bases; unmatched bases: 11. From germline, CDR1 is SGHNT and CDR2 YYREEE (reference sequence). Here the CDR3 reads CASSLGHDRVHDGYTF. In DNA, the CDR3 is TGTGCCAGCAGCTTGGGCCACGACAGGGTTCACGATGGCTACACCTTC.

This chain uses TRBV7-9 with TRBJ1-1; TRBD1 is a possible D gene (5 bases). CDR1 is SEHNR and CDR2 is FQNEAQ in the germline V gene (reference sequence). The CDR3 length is 13 residues. V lost 5 bases to trimming and J lost 7 bases, with 14 bases between them. CDR3 in DNA: TGTGCCAGCAGCCCGAATAAGACAGTTGAAGCTTTCTTT. This codes for CASSPNKTVEAFF.

The chain is built from TRBV2 and TRBJ2-4; D is unclear. V was trimmed by 1 base and J by 0 bases, leaving 28 bases between them. The CDR3 contains 22 residues. Germline-derived CDR1 and CDR2 are SNHLY and FYNNEI. The CDR3 here is CASSEGFLKGDPTSVAKNIQYF. In nucleotides, the CDR3 is TGTGCCAGCAGTGAAGGTTTCTTGAAGGGCGACCCGACCTCCGTAGCCAAAAACATTCAGTACTTC.

The chain employs TRBV19 and TRBJ2-7, with 10 positions matching TRBD2. V was clipped by 2 bases and J by 4 bases; unmatched bases: 11. CDR3 length equals 17 residues. Looked up from germline, CDR1 is LNHDA and CDR2 is SQIVND (reference sequence). The CDR3 nucleotides read TGTGCCAGTAGTATAACCCCACTAGCGGGACTTGTTTACGAGCAGTACTTC. Its translation: CASSITPLAGLVYEQYF.